The 29 T cell receptor beta chains below come from one sample, sequenced in a study of T cells in Graves' hyperthyroidism and ophthalmopathy. It was RNA transcripts that yielded the amplified TCR beta CDR3 regions. The HTBI primer set drove a first-round RT-PCR of the TCR CDR3. TCRdb reprocessed the multiplex PCR reads via MiXCR and lists one record per CDR3 protein. Among around 250,000 distinct CDR3 sequences, about 15% were seen once, and the ten largest hold roughly 14%. Material: blood. The receptors were sampled from a woman aged 40 to 50 with Graves' hyperthyroidism that later progressed to Graves' ophthalmopathy.

The gene calls are TRBV20-1 and TRBJ2-3; 7 nucleotides line up with TRBD1. CDR1 is DFQATT and CDR2 is SNEGSKA in the germline V gene (reference sequence). The CDR3 consists of 13 residues. V gave up 7 bases and J gave up 4 bases; unmatched junction bases: 8. The CDR3 sequence: CSVPDRFADTQYF. In DNA form, the CDR3 reads TGCAGTGTCCCGGACAGGTTCGCAGATACGCAGTATTTT.

In this sample, this clonotype turned up many times. This chain joins TRBV9 and TRBJ2-1; D is ambiguous. Trimming pared 3 bases from V and 4 bases from J, leaving 8 bases between. The CDR3 covers 13 residues. From germline, CDR1 is SGDLS and CDR2 YYNGEE. In DNA, the CDR3 is TGTGCCAGCAGCGGTTCAGTATACAATGAGCAGTTCTTC. Translated, it gives CASSGSVYNEQFF.

This clonotype was seen ten or more times. This rearrangement joins TRBV5-5 to TRBJ1-4, with D tentatively TRBD1 (6 bases). Germline V gives CDR1 SGHKS, CDR2 YYEKEE (reference sequence). V was shortened by 4 bases and J by 4 bases, with 14 bases between the two germline ends. The CDR3 length is 15 residues. The CDR3 spells CASSPERQVNEKLFF. The CDR3 bases are TGTGCCAGCAGCCCGGAGAGACAGGTTAATGAAAAACTGTTTTTT.

This clonotype was detected many times. CDR3 DNA: TGTGCCACCAAGGGGACGGAGAACACCGGGGAGCTGTTTTTT. It codes for CATKGTENTGELFF. The chain links TRBV10-3 to TRBJ2-2; D could derive from TRBD1 or TRBD2 (5 bases each). The CDR3 has 14 amino acids. From germline, CDR1 is ENHRY and CDR2 SYGVKD. V lost 10 bases, J lost 1 base, and 13 bases lay in between.

The table lists this clonotype with many counts. The J gene is TRBJ1-4, the V gene TRBV6-1, with D hard to call. Trimming took 2 bases from V and 4 from J, leaving 11 bases between them. This CDR3 has 15 residues. Germline V gives CDR1 MNHNS, CDR2 SASEGT. The CDR3 reads CASSETKDLNEKLFF. CDR3 DNA: TGTGCCAGCAGTGAAACGAAAGACCTTAATGAAAAACTGTTTTTT.

This clonotype has a count of ten or more. The rearrangement links TRBV6-2 or TRBV6-3 to TRBJ2-1, with D perhaps matching TRBD2 (5 bases). Trimming took off 7 bases at V and 4 bases at J, with 23 bases between the two ends. The germline gives CDR1 MNHEY, CDR2 SVGEGT. The CDR3 extends over 17 amino acids. The DNA of the CDR3 is TGTGCCAGCAACGGAGGACTCATAAGCCCCAATTACAATGAGCAGTTCTTC. The encoded protein is CASNGGLISPNYNEQFF.

The table lists this clonotype with many counts. A read error may account for a junction end that differs from germline. This CDR3 reads CASSPGLMNTEAFF. The DNA for the CDR3 is TGCGCCAGCAGCCCGGGACTCATGAACACTGAAGCTTTCTTT. The V call is TRBV5-5, the J call TRBJ1-1; maybe TRBD1 (5 bases). Germline assignment: CDR1 SGHKS and CDR2 YYEKEE (reference sequence). There are 14 residues in the CDR3. The whole variable domain, remainder taken from reference TRBV5-5 and TRBJ1-1, is DAGVTQSPTHLIKTRGQQVTLRCSPISGHKSVSWYQQVLGQGPQFIFQYYEKEERGRGNFPDRFSARQFPNYSSELNVNALLLGDSALYLCASSPGLMNTEAFFGQGTRLTVV.

The chain carries TRBV28 and TRBJ1-1; TRBD1 aligns across 7 bases. V lost 4 bases to trimming and J lost 5 bases; unmatched junction nucleotides: 7. The CDR3 loop spans 14 amino acids. Germline V gene sequence: CDR1 MDHEN, CDR2 SYDVKM. CDR3 residues: CASSYRGVGTEAFF. The CDR3 coding sequence is TGTGCCAGCAGTTACAGGGGCGTGGGGACTGAAGCTTTCTTT. Together with reference TRBV28 and TRBJ1-1, the CDR3 gives the full variable domain: DVKVTQSSRYLVKRTGEKVFLECVQDMDHENMFWYRQDPGLGLRLIYFSYDVKMKEKGDIPEGYSVSREKKERFSLILESASTNQTSMYLCASSYRGVGTEAFFGQGTRLTVV.

This rearrangement joins TRBV7-6 to TRBJ2-1; weak D call: TRBD2 (5 bases). V lost 1 base and J lost 3, with 16 bases in between. The CDR3 has 17 residues. Germline CDR1 SGHVS, CDR2 FNYEAQ. For the CDR3, the DNA is TGTGCCAGCAGCTTAGAAGGGCCCAGCGGAGGCTACAATGAGCAGTTCTTC. Translating gives CASSLEGPSGGYNEQFF.

This clonotype was seen at least ten times. This chain joins TRBV25-1 and TRBJ2-5; D gene ambiguous. V was clipped by 6 bases and J by 1 base, with 9 bases between them. The CDR3 sequence is 13 residues long. Germline V gives CDR1 MGHDK, CDR2 SYGVNS. CDR3 residues: CASSRLGQETQYF. The CDR3, as DNA: TGTGCCAGCAGCAGGTTGGGCCAAGAGACCCAGTACTTC.

This clonotype came up many times. This chain links TRBV28 with TRBJ1-5; TRBD1 is a possible D gene (5 bases). CDR3 size: 14 residues. Trimming took off 5 bases at V and 6 bases at J, with 14 bases between the two ends. Germline CDR1 MDHEN, CDR2 SYDVKM. In DNA, the CDR3 is TGTGCCAGCAGTACCCGACAGCTGGGTCAGCCCCAGCATTTT. It yields the protein CASSTRQLGQPQHF.

This clonotype was seen repeatedly, ten times or more. The chain uses TRBV10-3 and TRBJ2-7; perhaps TRBD1 as D (5 bases). The CDR3 sequence is 16 residues long. Germline CDR1 ENHRY, CDR2 SYGVKD. Trimming removed 0 bases at V and 9 bases at J, with 21 bases between. The CDR3 DNA follows: TGTGCCATCAGTGAGTCACCGGAGATCGACAGCCCTAGGCAGTACTTC. It is translated as CAISESPEIDSPRQYF.

Here the CDR3 reads CASSIVGGSTEAFF. The CDR3 coding sequence is TGTGCCAGTAGTATAGTGGGGGGCAGCACTGAAGCTTTCTTT. The gene calls are TRBV19 and TRBJ1-1; D might be TRBD1 (6 bases). Trimming took off 1 base at V and 4 bases at J, with 10 bases between the two ends. This CDR3 is 14 amino acids long. In germline, CDR1 is LNHDA, CDR2 SQIVND (reference sequence). Full variable domain (remainder filled in from reference TRBV19 and TRBJ1-1): DGGITQSPKYLFRKEGQNVTLSCEQNLNHDAMYWYRQDPGQGLRLIYYSQIVNDFQKGDIAEGYSVSREKKESFPLTVTSAQKNPTAFYLCASSIVGGSTEAFFGQGTRLTVV.

This clonotype was counted ten times or more. This chain connects TRBV18 to TRBJ2-7; tentative D call: TRBD1 (6 bases). Between the trimmed V and J ends, which lost 9 bases and 3 bases, there was a span of 15 bases. This CDR3 region has 13 residues. Germline V CDR1 and CDR2: KGHSH, LQKENI. The CDR3 reads CASSRQELYEQYF. In nucleotides, the CDR3 is TGTGCCAGTTCGAGACAGGAGCTCTACGAGCAGTACTTC.

The V call is TRBV3-1, the J call TRBJ1-1; D ambiguous. V was cut by 4 bases and J by 3 bases, with 9 bases left in between. The CDR3 loop spans 13 amino acids. In germline, CDR1 is LGHDT, CDR2 YNNKEL (reference sequence). CDR3 nucleotide sequence: TGTGCCAGCAGCCCTCAAGAGGACACTGAAGCTTTCTTT. This codes for CASSPQEDTEAFF. The full variable domain, in which reference TRBV3-1 and TRBJ1-1 provide the parts outside the CDR3, is DTAVSQTPKYLVTQMGNDKSIKCEQNLGHDTMYWYKQDSKKFLKIMFSYNNKELIINETVPNRFSPKSPDKAHLNLHINSLELGDSAVYFCASSPQEDTEAFFGQGTRLTVV.

The genes are TRBV14 and TRBJ1-1; no clear D gene. Germline V gene data show CDR1 as SGHDN and CDR2 as FVKESK. This CDR3 region has 14 residues. The V and J ends lost 1 base and 1 base respectively, with 7 bases between them. CDR3 DNA sequence: TGTGCCAGCAGCCAAGTTTCTGGGAACACTGAAGCTTTCTTT. Translation: CASSQVSGNTEAFF.

This clonotype has a count of ten or more. The chain recombines TRBV14 with TRBJ1-1; D remains unclear. CDR1 and CDR2 (germline): SGHDN, FVKESK. The ends were cut back, 1 base at V and 10 bases at J, with 10 bases in the middle. This CDR3 has 12 residues. The CDR3 spells CASSQVLGGAFF. CDR3 in DNA: TGTGCCAGCAGCCAAGTTTTGGGAGGAGCTTTCTTT.

V is TRBV7-9 and J is TRBJ2-7; D unclear. Trimming cost V 0 bases and J 6 bases, with 9 bases left between them. The length of the CDR3 is 13 residues. Germline assignment: CDR1 SEHNR and CDR2 FQNEAQ (reference sequence). For the CDR3, the DNA is TGTGCCAGCAGCTTAGCGCTTGGGCTCGAGCAGTACTTC. Its translation: CASSLALGLEQYF.

This clonotype showed up many times. V gene TRBV20-1 combines with J gene TRBJ2-1; 15 bases map to TRBD2. The CDR3 is made up of 14 amino acids. Germline-derived CDR1 and CDR2 are DFQATT and SNEGSKA (reference sequence). V shed 5 bases and J 9 bases; nucleotides not matched to a gene: 5. As DNA, the CDR3 is TGCAGTGCTTCACCGGGACTAGCGGGGGGTGAGCAGTTCTTC. This codes for CSASPGLAGGEQFF.

This clonotype has a count of ten or more. This sequence joins TRBV28 and TRBJ2-2, with unresolved D. The V end lost 1 base, the J end lost 3 bases, and 6 bases lay between the germline ends. Germline assignment: CDR1 MDHEN and CDR2 SYDVKM. The CDR3 runs 14 residues. CDR3 loop: CASSLFQDTGELFF. The CDR3 DNA sequence: TGTGCCAGCAGTTTATTTCAAGACACCGGGGAGCTGTTTTTT.

Ten or more counts support this clonotype. The rearrangement uses TRBV5-8 and TRBJ2-2, with D perhaps matching TRBD1 (6 bases). Germline V CDR1 and CDR2: SGHTS, YDEGEE. V dropped 0 bases and J dropped 4 bases, with 16 bases sitting between them. This CDR3 contains 17 residues. CDR3 DNA: TGTGCCAGCAGCTTGGTGGGGGCCAGGGCTACCACCGGGGAGCTGTTTTTT. Translating it yields CASSLVGARATTGELFF.

This clonotype appeared many times. The chain carries TRBV10-3 and TRBJ1-3; unclear D gene. V lost 4 bases to trimming and J lost 0 bases, with 13 bases between them. Germline V gene lookup returns CDR1 ENHRY and CDR2 SYGVKD. This CDR3 has 16 amino acids. As DNA, the CDR3 is TGTGCCATCAGTGGAGGAGACACACTCTCTGGAAACACCATATATTTT. Encoded protein: CAISGGDTLSGNTIYF.

There are many counts of this clonotype. The chain has TRBV5-1 and TRBJ2-3, with D possibly called TRBD1 or TRBD2 (5 bases each). This CDR3 contains 15 residues. CDR1 SGHRS and CDR2 YFSETQ come from the germline V gene. Deletions cut 3 bases from V and 0 bases from J, with 11 bases between. The CDR3 DNA reads TGCGCCAGCAGCTCAACGGGACGCAGCACAGATACGCAGTATTTT. This translates into CASSSTGRSTDTQYF.

This clonotype has at least ten counts. The genes are TRBV7-9 and TRBJ1-4; TRBD1 matches 7 bases. Per the germline V gene, CDR1 is SEHNR and CDR2 is FQNEAQ (reference sequence). This CDR3 is 16 amino acids long. J was trimmed by 11 bases and V by 5 bases; bases with no gene match: 17. The CDR3 DNA reads as TGTGCCAGCAGCCCAACTAGGGGACAGACCATTGGTAAACTGTTTTTT. It encodes CASSPTRGQTIGKLFF.

This clonotype was counted a few times. The chain links TRBV4-1 to TRBJ2-3; 11 nucleotides match TRBD1. The CDR3 is made up of 16 amino acids. Germline V CDR1 and CDR2: MGHRA, YSYEKL. J lost 2 bases, V lost 4 bases, and 5 bases had no gene match. The CDR3 spells CASSRFGQGATDTQYF. DNA of the CDR3: TGCGCCAGCAGCCGATTCGGACAGGGGGCCACAGATACGCAGTATTTT.

This clonotype was seen at least ten times. The genes are TRBV28 and TRBJ1-1; D not certain. Looked up from germline, CDR1 is MDHEN and CDR2 is SYDVKM. The ends were cut back, 4 bases at V and 4 bases at J, with 7 bases in the middle. The CDR3 has 12 amino acids. CDR3 sequence reads: CASSSLFTEAFF. Written as DNA, the CDR3 is TGTGCCAGCAGTTCCCTTTTCACTGAAGCTTTCTTT.

A few counts support this clonotype. A much more abundant neighbour one base away suggests this may be a read error. The missing conserved phenylalanine or tryptophan at the end of this CDR3 makes a read error likely. The V call is TRBV11-3, the J call TRBJ2-2, with 9 bases lining up with TRBD2. The V and J ends lost 2 bases and 3 bases, in that order; junction bases with no gene match: 1. Germline-derived CDR1 and CDR2 are SGHNT and YENEEA. The CDR3 has 15 amino acids. The CDR3 nucleotides read TGTGCCAGCAGCTTAAGACTAGCGGACACCGGGGAGCTGTTTTCT. This encodes CASSLRLADTGELFS.

This clonotype was counted many times. The chain carries TRBV6-7 and TRBJ2-1, with 7 bases lining up with TRBD2. TRBV6-7 has ORF status, its function being uncertain. J was trimmed by 1 base and V by 5 bases; bases with no gene match: 5. The CDR3 runs to 15 residues. The CDR3 loop reads CASSPLAASYNEQFF. DNA of the CDR3: TGTGCCAGCAGTCCCCTAGCGGCTTCCTACAATGAGCAGTTCTTC.

The sample holds many counts of this clonotype. The chain has TRBV4-1 and TRBJ2-2; D not certain. Germline lookup yields CDR1 MGHRA and CDR2 YSYEKL. The CDR3 sequence is 14 residues long. V lost 1 base, J lost 7 bases, and 10 bases lay in between. CDR3 coding DNA: TGCGCCAGCAGCCAAGGACTGCTTAACGGGGAGCTGTTTTTT. Its protein is CASSQGLLNGELFF.